A single sample is the source of the 18 T cell receptor beta chains below, sequenced in a study of T cell repertoires in cytomegalovirus infection. TCRdb fed the reads into MiXCR, producing one record per CDR3 protein. Among about 360,000 distinct CDR3 sequences listed, about a sixth were seen once. Sequenced sample: PBMCs. The receptors were sampled from a human donor in good health (CMV status not recorded). Some clones in this sample may be carry-over from other donors' samples.

There are a few counts of this clonotype. This chain connects TRBV20-1 to TRBJ2-3; D may correspond to TRBD1 or TRBD2 (5 bases each). The CDR3 length is 16 residues. V was cut by 5 bases and J by 3 bases, with 21 bases left in between. The germline gives CDR1 DFQATT, CDR2 SNEGSKA (reference sequence). CDR3 coding DNA: TGCAGTGCTGACGGGACGTCCTGGGTGAAGACAGATACGCAGTATTTT. Protein sequence: CSADGTSWVKTDTQYF.

V is TRBV6-1 and J is TRBJ1-5, with D maybe TRBD1 (5 bases). Trimming took off 6 bases at V and 5 bases at J, with 11 bases between the two ends. CDR1 is MNHNS and CDR2 is SASEGT in the germline V gene. This CDR3 is built from 13 residues. The CDR3 nucleotides are TGTGCCAGCAGACGGGACGGATATCAGCCCCAGCATTTT. Amino acids: CASRRDGYQPQHF.

Many counts were recorded for this clonotype. V and J are TRBV7-2 and TRBJ1-1; D ambiguous. The V and J ends lost 5 bases and 4 bases respectively, with 8 bases between them. From germline, CDR1 is SGHTA and CDR2 FQGNSA. The CDR3 sequence is 12 residues long. DNA of the CDR3: TGTGCCAGCAGCGGATGGAGCACTGAAGCTTTCTTT. It specifies CASSGWSTEAFF.

The table lists this clonotype with many counts. The gene calls are TRBV7-2 and TRBJ1-1; possible D gene TRBD1, 5 bases. The CDR3 runs to 13 residues. Looked up from germline, CDR1 is SGHTA and CDR2 is FQGNSA. The V end was cut by 5 bases, the J end by 7 bases, with 14 bases between. Here the CDR3 DNA reads TGTGCCAGCAGCGGCGGGGCGGCTGGTGAAGCTTTCTTT. Translated, it gives CASSGGAAGEAFF.

This clonotype was observed at least ten times. This chain joins TRBV7-2 and TRBJ2-3, with TRBD2 identical over 12 bases. This CDR3 is built from 16 residues. Looked up from germline, CDR1 is SGHTA and CDR2 is FQGNSA. The J segment lost 3 bases and the V segment lost 5 bases, leaving 6 bases of the junction unmatched. The CDR3, as DNA: TGTGCCAGCAGCCCCTCGACTAGCGGGGGAACAGATACGCAGTATTTT. This sequence encodes CASSPSTSGGTDTQYF.

In this sample, this clonotype turned up a few times. The rearrangement links TRBV6-6 to TRBJ1-6; 7 bases fit TRBD1. CDR1 MNHNY and CDR2 SVGAGI come from the germline V gene (reference sequence). V lost 7 bases and J lost 5; bases outside the gene matches: 11. This CDR3 has 16 amino acids. The CDR3 DNA reads as TGTGCCAGCAAGGGGGCCGGAGCCCCAAATAATTCACCCCTCCACTTT. Encoded protein: CASKGAGAPNNSPLHF.

This chain connects TRBV7-2 to TRBJ2-2; the match to TRBD2 covers 7 bases. Germline V CDR1 and CDR2: SGHTA, FQGNSA. The V segment lost 5 bases and the J segment 5 bases; nucleotides outside the gene matches: 8. This CDR3 spans 15 amino acids. CDR3 sequence reads: CASSTFGGSTGELFF. CDR3 bases: TGTGCCAGCAGCACGTTCGGGGGGTCGACCGGGGAGCTGTTTTTT.

J is TRBJ1-5 and V is TRBV5-1, with D tentatively TRBD1 (5 bases). CDR3 length: 17 amino acids. The germline gives CDR1 SGHRS, CDR2 YFSETQ. V lost 4 bases and J lost 0, with 17 bases in between. CDR3 coding DNA: TGCGCCAGCAGCCCGACGGCAGGGTCGGATAGCAATCAGCCCCAGCATTTT. Protein product: CASSPTAGSDSNQPQHF.

The DNA for the CDR3 is TGTGCCAGCAGTCCCCTAGGGCGGGGGGAAGGCAATGAGCAGTTCTTC. It encodes CASSPLGRGEGNEQFF. J is TRBJ2-1 and V is TRBV28; 8 bases are a match to TRBD2. J gave up 6 bases and V 5 bases, and 12 bases lay outside the gene matches. Germline assignment: CDR1 MDHEN and CDR2 SYDVKM. There are 16 residues in the CDR3.

The chain uses TRBV7-3 and TRBJ2-2; D is unclear. There are 16 residues in the CDR3. V dropped 7 bases and J dropped 6 bases, with 21 bases sitting between them. Germline V gene data show CDR1 as SGHTA and CDR2 as FQGTGA. In nucleotides, the CDR3 is TGTGCCAGCACCCAACGCGTCTCAATTGTTTCCGGGGAGCTGTTTTTT. Protein product: CASTQRVSIVSGELFF. The complete variable domain, with remaining parts taken from reference TRBV7-3 and TRBJ2-2, reads GAGVSQTPSNKVTEKGKYVELRCDPISGHTALYWYRQSLGQGPEFLIYFQGTGAADDSGLPNDRFFAVRPEGSVSTLKIQRTERGDSAVYLCASTQRVSIVSGELFFGEGSRLTVL.

V usage is TRBV14 and J usage is TRBJ2-5, with TRBD2 identical over 10 bases. The CDR3 is made up of 15 amino acids. Germline trimming cut 5 bases from V and 5 bases from J; bases unmatched to any gene: 8. CDR1 and CDR2 from the germline V gene are SGHDN and FVKESK. CDR3 nucleotide sequence: TGTGCCAGCAGCGCACAACTAGCGGGGTTGGAGACCCAGTACTTC. Translation gives CASSAQLAGLETQYF.

CDR3 nucleotides: TGTGCCACCAGCAGGGGACAGGGACTTTTTTCACCCCTCCACTTT. This translates into CATSRGQGLFSPLHF. The chain couples TRBV15 to TRBJ1-6, with 9 bases fitting TRBD1. The CDR3 is 15 amino acids. From germline, CDR1 is LNHNV and CDR2 YYDKDF (reference sequence). After removal of 3 bases from V and 9 bases from J, the junction contained 6 bases not matched to a gene.

This clonotype appeared many times. This sequence joins TRBV7-9 and TRBJ1-1, with unresolved D. The germline V gene has CDR1 SEHNR and CDR2 FQNEAQ (reference sequence). The CDR3 consists of 14 residues. V lost 4 bases, J lost 5 bases, and 14 bases lay in between. The CDR3 spells CASSSSLLGTEAFF. CDR3 in DNA: TGTGCCAGCAGCTCCTCGCTTCTGGGGACTGAAGCTTTCTTT.

The chain uses TRBV7-8 and TRBJ2-1; weak D call: TRBD2 (7 bases). CDR1 is SGHVS and CDR2 is FQNEAQ in the germline V gene. The germline V and J ends were trimmed by 5 bases and 2 bases, with 16 bases remaining between them. The length of the CDR3 is 16 residues. CDR3 nucleotides: TGTGCCAGCAGCCGCGTTAGGGGGGGCCCCTACAATGAGCAGTTCTTC. This translates into CASSRVRGGPYNEQFF.

At least ten counts were recorded for this clonotype. J is TRBJ2-3 and V is TRBV7-2; 8 bases agree with TRBD2. The CDR3 has 17 amino acids. After removal of 4 bases from V and 5 bases from J, the junction contained 14 bases not matched to a gene. CDR1 is SGHTA and CDR2 is FQGNSA in the germline V gene. The CDR3 region is CASSSTSSGGHQDTQYF. CDR3 nucleotide sequence: TGTGCCAGCAGCTCCACCTCCAGCGGGGGCCACCAAGATACGCAGTATTTT.

This clonotype has a count of ten or more. The chain has TRBV7-2 and TRBJ2-7, with D possibly TRBD2 on 5 matching bases. The CDR3 has 13 residues. The ends were cut back, 1 base at V and 5 bases at J, with 9 bases in the middle. CDR1 and CDR2 (germline): SGHTA, FQGNSA. Here the CDR3 DNA reads TGTGCCAGCAGCTTAGTCTTCGGGGACGAGCAGTACTTC. Protein product: CASSLVFGDEQYF. The entire variable domain, with the rest obtained from reference TRBV7-2 and TRBJ2-7, is as follows: GAGVSQSPSNKVTEKGKDVELRCDPISGHTALYWYRQSLGQGLEFLIYFQGNSAPDKSGLPSDRFSAERTGGSVSTLTIQRTQQEDSAVYLCASSLVFGDEQYFGPGTRLTVT.

Turning to this clonotype: This clone may be a read error of a much larger clone one base away. The chain joins TRBV7-4 to TRBJ2-7, with 8 bases fitting TRBD1. Germline CDR1 SGHVT, CDR2 SQSDAQ. After removal of 4 bases from V and 5 bases from J, the junction contained 10 bases not matched to a gene. The CDR3 is made up of 15 amino acids. In DNA form, the CDR3 reads TGTGCCAGCAGCTGGAGGAGACAGGGGATGGACGAGCAGTACTTC. Protein: CASSWRRQGMDEQYF.

The chain is built from TRBV24-1 and TRBJ2-1; D not certain. The CDR3 contains 10 residues. Trimming removed 10 bases from V and 5 bases from J, with 5 bases in between. The germline V gene encodes CDR1 KGHDR and CDR2 SFDVKD. The CDR3 sequence is CATRNNEQFF. CDR3 coding DNA: TGTGCCACGAGAAACAATGAGCAGTTCTTC.